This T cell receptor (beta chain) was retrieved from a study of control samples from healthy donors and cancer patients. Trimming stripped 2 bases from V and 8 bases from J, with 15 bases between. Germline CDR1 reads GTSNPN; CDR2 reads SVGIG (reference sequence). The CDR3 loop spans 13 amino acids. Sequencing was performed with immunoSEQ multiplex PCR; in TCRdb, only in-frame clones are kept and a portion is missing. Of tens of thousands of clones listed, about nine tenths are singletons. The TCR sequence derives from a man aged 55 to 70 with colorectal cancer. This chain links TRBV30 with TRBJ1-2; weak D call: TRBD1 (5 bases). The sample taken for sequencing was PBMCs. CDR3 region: CAWSRDPGKGYTF. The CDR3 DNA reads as TGTGCCTGGAGTAGAGATCCAGGGAAGGGCTACACCTTC.